This entry is about one T cell receptor beta chain. The record originates from a study of blood T cell repertoires in COVID-19. Study in general: Nucleic acid was either cDNA or gDNA, and it came from T cells, B-cell-depleted T cells, or PBMCs.

The trim removed 2 bases at V and 6 bases at J, leaving 7 bases unmatched. This CDR3 is built from 15 residues. From germline, CDR1 is MNHEY and CDR2 SVGAGI. How the authors handled the data: Reference gene primer amplification yielded estimated nucleated cell counts. Repertoires were generated with immunoSEQ multiplex PCR, while TCRdb's copy carries only in-frame clones and drops some. V and J calls plus clone size are reproduced from that table; the DNA served to infer D and trimming. Of about 210,000 clones in the sample, approximately 78% were seen once. Enrolment of Seattle patients took place during active infection, and they were followed longitudinally.

The chain joins TRBV6-5 to TRBJ1-2, with 9 bases matching TRBD1. Source material: peripheral blood. The source of this sequence is a woman between 65 and 79 years old with COVID-19, enrolled during active disease. The CDR3 DNA reads TGTGCCAGCAGTTACGGGGACAGGGTGGGAGATGGCTACACCTTC. Translated, it gives CASSYGDRVGDGYTF.